This T cell receptor beta chain was recovered during a study of cytomegalovirus exposure and HLA in healthy donors. Germline loops: CDR1 MDHEN, CDR2 SYDVKM. The CDR3 has 12 residues. V dropped 4 bases and J dropped 4 bases, with 7 bases sitting between them. Researchers ran the PCR with 60 Vbeta and 13 Jbeta primers. The protocol was immunoSEQ multiplex PCR, while the TCRdb copy is restricted to in-frame clones and leaves out a portion. The table records approximately 160,000 clones, 76% of them present only once. The J gene is TRBJ1-2, the V gene TRBV28, with D tentatively TRBD1 (5 bases). Sequencing was carried out using PBMCs. This receptor was obtained from a female donor in good health and CMV-seronegative. For the CDR3, the DNA is TGTGCCAGCAGTTGGGGGGGCTATGGCTACACCTTC. It yields the protein CASSWGGYGYTF.